The clone carrying this TCR beta chain was seen once. Its antigen is unidentified. These data come from a study of cytomegalovirus exposure and HLA in healthy donors. Study observations and caveats: The study put some 150 TCR beta chains on its list as cytomegalovirus-associated.

The protocol was immunoSEQ multiplex PCR, while the TCRdb copy is restricted to in-frame clones and leaves out a portion. The sample lists 86,000 or so clones, approximately 95% occurring once. This receptor was taken from a man younger than 35 in good health and CMV-seropositive. What was sequenced was PBMCs.

The CDR3: CASSPPRDRGSYEQYF. CDR3 nucleotides: TGTGCCAGCAGCCCCCCCCGGGACAGGGGCTCCTACGAGCAGTACTTC. The J gene is TRBJ2-7, the V gene TRBV9; 10 bases map to TRBD1. V was clipped by 4 bases and J by 0 bases; unmatched bases: 7. This CDR3 has 16 amino acids. The germline CDR1 and CDR2 sequences are SGDLS and YYNGEE.